This TCR beta chain was observed in a study of blood T cell repertoires in COVID-19. Study-level background: Researchers got acute and convalescent COVID-19 samples from the United States, Italy and Spain. The analysed material was cDNA or gDNA that came from T cells, B-cell-depleted T cells, or PBMCs.

Authors' data handling: Using reference gene primer amplification, nucleated cell counts were estimated. The repertoire was sequenced with immunoSEQ multiplex PCR; TCRdb's copy has only in-frame clones and lacks some. V and J calls and clone size are copied from that table; D and trimming were computed from the DNA. The sample shows about 140,000 clones, approximately 88% of them seen only once. Per the germline V gene, CDR1 is SNHLY and CDR2 is FYNNEI. The ends lost 8 bases at V and 6 bases at J; junction bases unmatched: 10. This CDR3 comprises 14 residues. Sequencing input: peripheral blood. The chain employs TRBV2 and TRBJ1-5, with 7 bases aligning to TRBD1. This receptor was taken from a man in his 70s with acute or convalescent COVID-19. CDR3: CASGRDRRGQPQHF. The CDR3 nucleotides read TGTGCCAGCGGTAGGGACAGACGCGGTCAGCCCCAGCATTTT.